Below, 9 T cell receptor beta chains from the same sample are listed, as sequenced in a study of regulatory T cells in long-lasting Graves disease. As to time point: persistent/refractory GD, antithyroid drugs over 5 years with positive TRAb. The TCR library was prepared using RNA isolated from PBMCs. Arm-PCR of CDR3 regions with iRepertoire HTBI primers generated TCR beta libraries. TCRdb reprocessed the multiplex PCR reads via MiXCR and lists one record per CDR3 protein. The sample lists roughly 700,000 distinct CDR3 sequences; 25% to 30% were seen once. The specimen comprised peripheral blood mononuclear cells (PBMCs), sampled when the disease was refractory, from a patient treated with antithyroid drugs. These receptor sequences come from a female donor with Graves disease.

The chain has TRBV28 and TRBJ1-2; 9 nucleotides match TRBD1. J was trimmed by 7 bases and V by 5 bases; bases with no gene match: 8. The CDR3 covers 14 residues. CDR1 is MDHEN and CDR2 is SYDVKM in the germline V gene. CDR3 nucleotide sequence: TGTGCCAGCAGTAGATACAGGGGGCAAGTTGGCTACACCTTC. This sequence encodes CASSRYRGQVGYTF.

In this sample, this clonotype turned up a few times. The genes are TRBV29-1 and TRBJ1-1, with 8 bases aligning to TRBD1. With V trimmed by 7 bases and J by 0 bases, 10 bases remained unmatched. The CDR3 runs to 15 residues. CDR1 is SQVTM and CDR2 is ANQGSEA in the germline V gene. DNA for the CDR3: TGCAGCGGGGCGGGACAGGACCTTATGAACACTGAAGCTTTCTTT. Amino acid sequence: CSGAGQDLMNTEAFF.

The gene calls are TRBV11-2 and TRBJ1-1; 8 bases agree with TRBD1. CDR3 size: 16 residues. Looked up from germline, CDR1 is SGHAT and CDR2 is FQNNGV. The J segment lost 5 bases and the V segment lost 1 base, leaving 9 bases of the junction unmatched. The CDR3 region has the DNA TGTGCCAGCAGCTTAGGTCTCAGGGGGCGCGGGACTGAAGCTTTCTTT. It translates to CASSLGLRGRGTEAFF.

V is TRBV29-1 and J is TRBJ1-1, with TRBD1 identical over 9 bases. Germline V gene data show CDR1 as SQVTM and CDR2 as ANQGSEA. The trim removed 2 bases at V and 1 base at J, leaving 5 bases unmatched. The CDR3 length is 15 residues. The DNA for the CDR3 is TGCAGCGTTGAAAGAAACAGGGGGCGGAACACTGAAGCTTTCTTT. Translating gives CSVERNRGRNTEAFF. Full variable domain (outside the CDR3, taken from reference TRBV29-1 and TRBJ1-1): SAVISQKPSRDICQRGTSLTIQCQVDSQVTMMFWYRQQPGQSLTLIATANQGSEATYESGFVIDKFPISRPNLTFSTLTVSNMSPEDSSIYLCSVERNRGRNTEAFFGQGTRLTVV.

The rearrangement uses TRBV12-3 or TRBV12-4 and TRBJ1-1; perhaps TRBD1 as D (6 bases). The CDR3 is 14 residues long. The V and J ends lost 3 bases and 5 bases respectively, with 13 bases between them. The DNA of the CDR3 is TGTGCCAGCAGTTTGCAGGGGAGTTGGACTGAAGCTTTCTTT. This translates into CASSLQGSWTEAFF.

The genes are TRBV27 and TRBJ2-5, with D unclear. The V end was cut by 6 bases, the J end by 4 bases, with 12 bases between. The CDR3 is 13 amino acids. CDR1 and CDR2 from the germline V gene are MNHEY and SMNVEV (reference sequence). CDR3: CASSPFELETQYF. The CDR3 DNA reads TGTGCCAGCAGCCCTTTTGAGTTAGAGACCCAGTACTTC.

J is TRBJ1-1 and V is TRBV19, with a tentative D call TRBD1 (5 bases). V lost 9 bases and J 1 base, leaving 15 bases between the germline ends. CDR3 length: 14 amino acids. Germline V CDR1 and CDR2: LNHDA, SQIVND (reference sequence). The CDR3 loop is CASTPRQTNTEAFF. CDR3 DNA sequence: TGTGCCAGCACGCCCCGACAGACGAACACTGAAGCTTTCTTT.

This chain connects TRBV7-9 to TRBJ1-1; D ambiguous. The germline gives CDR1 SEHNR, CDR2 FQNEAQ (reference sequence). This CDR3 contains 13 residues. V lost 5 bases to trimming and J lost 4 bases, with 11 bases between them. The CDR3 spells CASSLQPGTEAFF. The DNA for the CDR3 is TGTGCCAGCAGCCTCCAACCGGGCACTGAAGCTTTCTTT. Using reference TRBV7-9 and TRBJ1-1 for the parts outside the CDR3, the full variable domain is DTGVSQNPRHKITKRGQNVTFRCDPISEHNRLYWYRQTLGQGPEFLTYFQNEAQLEKSRLLSDRFSAERPKGSFSTLEIQRTEQGDSAMYLCASSLQPGTEAFFGQGTRLTVV.

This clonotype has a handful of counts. The CDR3 bases are TGCAGCGTTGAGGGACAGGGGCGCTATGGCTACACCTTC. Its translation: CSVEGQGRYGYTF. The V gene is TRBV29-1, the J gene TRBJ1-2, with 10 nucleotides matching TRBD1. CDR3 size: 13 residues. CDR1 and CDR2 (germline): SQVTM, ANQGSEA. The trim removed 3 bases at V and 4 bases at J, leaving 2 bases unmatched.